Shown below are 2 T cell receptor beta chains from a single sample sequenced in a study of CD8+CD57+ T cells in acquired aplastic anemia. Profiles of TCR beta VDJ and CDR3 were generated from a genomic DNA template. TCRdb fed the reads into MiXCR, producing one record per CDR3 protein. The sample lists under 200,000 distinct CDR3 sequences, roughly 64% seen once, with just over 45% in the top ten. The sample comprised sorted CD4+, CD8+, or CD8+CD57+ T cells (not recorded which) from PBMCs. These receptors were collected from a human donor with severe aplastic anemia or a healthy control (not recorded which).

The rearrangement joins TRBV12-3 or TRBV12-4 to TRBJ2-7; D is ambiguous. The V gene lost 4 bases and the J gene lost 5 bases, with 6 bases spanning the gap. This CDR3 region has 11 residues. This CDR3 is CASSWSHEQYF. CDR3 DNA sequence: TGTGCCAGCAGTTGGAGCCACGAGCAGTACTTC.

The chain employs TRBV7-9 and TRBJ2-5; D might be TRBD1 or TRBD2, each matching 5 bases. Germline assignment: CDR1 SEHNR and CDR2 FQNEAQ (reference sequence). CDR3 length: 16 amino acids. V was pared by 5 bases and J by 2 bases, with 18 bases between. The CDR3: CASSPIGTAEQETQYF. The CDR3 bases are TGTGCCAGCAGCCCAATCGGGACGGCGGAACAAGAGACCCAGTACTTC. Based on the CDR3 plus reference TRBV7-9 and TRBJ2-5, the full variable domain is DTGVSQNPRHKITKRGQNVTFRCDPISEHNRLYWYRQTLGQGPEFLTYFQNEAQLEKSRLLSDRFSAERPKGSFSTLEIQRTEQGDSAMYLCASSPIGTAEQETQYFGPGTRLLVL.